This T cell receptor (beta chain) comes out of a study of radiotherapy plus CTLA-4 blockade in lung cancer (dated by TCRdb to 2017 to 2018). For context, the study as a whole: Among enrolled patients, 15% to 20% had an objective response and approximately 30% reached disease control.

Overall study outcomes, separate from this receptor: After treatment with radiotherapy and ipilimumab, TCR clones that originated in tumors expanded in peripheral blood. Increased serum interferon-beta after radiation, together with early dynamic changes in blood T cell clones, were reported to be the strongest predictors of response.

Focal radiation therapy combined with CTLA-4 blockade (ipilimumab) was tested in patients with chemo-refractory metastatic non-small-cell lung cancer. The library was built by means of the immunoSEQ multiplex PCR assay. The table was pulled from immuneACCESS by TCRdb, which kept in-frame rearrangements only. Such tables lose some clones; where checked, under half of the loss comes from unresolved V genes, and the rest has no known cause. The table for this sample lists around 20,000 clones; more than 70% of them were counted only once. The ten largest clones take up around a quarter of the sample. To note about this clone: No cognate antigen has been identified for it. The record has no base qualities; no much larger clone is one base away.

Including cysteine and phenylalanine, the CDR3 has 12 amino acids. The retained sequence is limited to the CDR3, 36 bases, with the frame set at the first base. The V end loses 7 bases and the J end loses 2 bases, and a stretch of 9 bases separates them. The CDR1 and CDR2 encoded by the germline V gene are MNHEY and SVGAGI. The rearranged chain carries TRBV6-5 and TRBJ2-7; D gene: possibly TRBD1, on 6 matching bases. This material consisted of peripheral blood, taken from a patient treated with radiotherapy plus ipilimumab. This receptor was taken from a human donor with non-small cell lung cancer whose response to radiotherapy plus ipilimumab could not be evaluated. The DNA reads TGTGCCAGCACTCGGACAGCCTACGAGCAGTACTTC. This sequence encodes CASTRTAYEQYF.